A single sample is the source of the 20 T cell receptor beta chains below, sequenced in a study of cytomegalovirus exposure and HLA in healthy donors. PCR amplification relied on 60 Vbeta primers (plus 13 Jbeta primers). Only in-frame clones appear in the TCRdb table, and some are missing; sequencing was by immunoSEQ multiplex PCR. The sample lists around 150,000 clones; 75% to 80% were seen once. Source material: PBMCs. These receptors came from a woman aged 25 to 39 in good health and CMV-seronegative.

This clone was seen only a few times. J is TRBJ2-5 and V is TRBV29-1, with D maybe TRBD2 (7 bases). There are 14 residues in the CDR3. V was trimmed by 5 bases and J by 2 bases, leaving 15 bases between them. Per germline, CDR1 SQVTM and CDR2 ANQGSEA. Written as DNA, the CDR3 is TGCAGCGTTTCACGGGGGGCCGCGCAAGAGACCCAGTACTTC. As protein: CSVSRGAAQETQYF.

This clone was seen only a few times. This chain uses TRBV5-1 with TRBJ1-4; maybe TRBD1 (6 bases). This CDR3 has 16 amino acids. Trimming shortened V by 3 bases and J by 0 bases, and 12 bases separated the two germline ends. Germline V gene sequence: CDR1 SGHRS, CDR2 YFSETQ. CDR3 DNA: TGCGCCAGCAGCTGGAGCGGACAGACAACTAATGAAAAACTGTTTTTT. Encoded protein: CASSWSGQTTNEKLFF. The full variable domain, completed using reference TRBV5-1 and TRBJ1-4, is KAGVTQTPRYLIKTRGQQVTLSCSPISGHRSVSWYQQTPGQGLQFLFEYFSETQRNKGNFPGRFSGRQFSNSRSEMNVSTLELGDSALYLCASSWSGQTTNEKLFFGSGTQLSVL.

The chain employs TRBV5-4 and TRBJ1-4; 7 nucleotides align to TRBD1. The CDR3 length is 14 residues. With 4 bases clipped from V and 6 bases from J, the junction kept 6 bases outside the gene matches. Germline-derived CDR1 and CDR2 are SGHNT and YYREEE (reference sequence). Here the CDR3 reads CASSVTGRHEKLFF. CDR3 in DNA: TGTGCCAGCAGCGTGACAGGGAGGCATGAAAAACTGTTTTTT.

The rearrangement joins TRBV6-6 to TRBJ2-1, with D perhaps TRBD1 (7 bases). Germline lookup yields CDR1 MNHNY and CDR2 SVGAGI (reference sequence). The CDR3 is 12 amino acids. Trimming cost V 4 bases and J 9 bases, with 10 bases left between them. The CDR3 coding sequence is TGTGCCAGCAGTTCCAGGGGGGTTGAGCAGTTCTTC. Translated: CASSSRGVEQFF.

The table lists this clone with a few counts. The chain uses TRBV6-5 and TRBJ1-1; tentative D call: TRBD1 (6 bases). Trimming stripped 0 bases from V and 6 bases from J, with 11 bases between. The CDR3 is made up of 14 amino acids. Per the germline V gene, CDR1 is MNHEY and CDR2 is SVGAGI. CDR3 residues: CASSYSGAGAEAFF. The CDR3 nucleotides read TGTGCCAGCAGTTACTCGGGGGCCGGGGCTGAAGCTTTCTTT.

The chain employs TRBV6-1 and TRBJ1-6; D call uncertain. Trimming pared 10 bases from V and 6 bases from J, leaving 13 bases between. This CDR3 has 13 residues. From germline, CDR1 is MNHNS and CDR2 SASEGT. CDR3 amino acids: CATTLQVNSPLHF. CDR3 DNA sequence: TGTGCCACCACCCTCCAGGTTAATTCACCCCTCCACTTT.

This clone was found once. The chain couples TRBV4-2 to TRBJ2-3, with 10 bases identical to TRBD2. The V gene end was trimmed by 4 bases and the J gene end by 2 bases; junction bases not matched to a gene: 12. Germline values: CDR1 LGHNA, CDR2 YNFKEQ. The CDR3 is 18 residues long. The CDR3 protein is CASSPEVVAGGYTDTQYF. CDR3 in DNA: TGTGCCAGCAGCCCCGAAGTGGTAGCGGGGGGCTACACAGATACGCAGTATTTT.

This clone appeared once. V and J are TRBV11-2 and TRBJ2-3, with D tentatively TRBD1 (5 bases). Trimming shortened V by 5 bases and J by 1 base, and 13 bases separated the two germline ends. This CDR3 comprises 15 residues. Germline CDR1 and CDR2: SGHAT and FQNNGV. CDR3 amino acids: CASSQTTVGTDTQYF. CDR3 DNA: TGTGCCAGCAGCCAAACGACAGTGGGCACAGATACGCAGTATTTT. The complete variable domain, with remaining parts taken from reference TRBV11-2 and TRBJ2-3, reads EAGVAQSPRYKIIEKRQSVAFWCNPISGHATLYWYQQILGQGPKLLIQFQNNGVVDDSQLPKDRFSAERLKGVDSTLKIQPAKLEDSAVYLCASSQTTVGTDTQYFGPGTRLTVL.

The V and J genes are TRBV30 and TRBJ1-5; D ambiguous. Germline-derived CDR1 and CDR2 are GTSNPN and SVGIG (reference sequence). The CDR3 covers 14 residues. The V end lost 2 bases, the J end lost 3 bases, and 11 bases lay between the germline ends. CDR3: CAWSMSGNNQPQHF. Written as DNA, the CDR3 is TGTGCCTGGAGTATGTCCGGTAACAATCAGCCCCAGCATTTT.

The rearrangement links TRBV27 to TRBJ1-2, with D maybe TRBD1 (5 bases). The germline V and J ends were trimmed by 5 bases and 1 base, with 14 bases remaining between them. CDR1 and CDR2 (germline): MNHEY, SMNVEV (reference sequence). This CDR3 comprises 15 residues. CDR3 protein: CASSLDRLLNYGYTF. In DNA, the CDR3 is TGTGCCAGCAGTCTCGACAGACTCCTTAACTATGGCTACACCTTC.

The V call is TRBV5-1, the J call TRBJ2-5, with D tentatively TRBD2 (6 bases). Germline V gene data show CDR1 as SGHRS and CDR2 as YFSETQ. This CDR3 is built from 14 residues. Deletions cut 4 bases from V and 1 base from J, with 11 bases between. DNA for the CDR3: TGCGCCAGCAGCAATCCGCGGGGCCAAGAGACCCAGTACTTC. Translation: CASSNPRGQETQYF.

V and J are TRBV5-1 and TRBJ2-3, with 9 positions matching TRBD1. The CDR3 is 16 amino acids. J gave up 4 bases and V 5 bases, and 11 bases lay outside the gene matches. CDR1 SGHRS and CDR2 YFSETQ come from the germline V gene. CDR3 coding DNA: TGCGCCAGCAGTAAACTCCGGGACAGGGAGGCAGATACGCAGTATTTT. It specifies CASSKLRDREADTQYF.

The chain recombines TRBV5-1 with TRBJ1-5; possibly TRBD1 for D (6 bases). CDR3 length: 14 amino acids. V was shortened by 0 bases and J by 4 bases, with 8 bases between the two germline ends. Germline CDR1 SGHRS, CDR2 YFSETQ. The CDR3 loop reads CASSLEGGNQPQHF. Written as DNA, the CDR3 is TGCGCCAGCAGCTTGGAAGGGGGAAATCAGCCCCAGCATTTT. Supplemented by reference TRBV5-1 and TRBJ1-5, the full variable domain reads KAGVTQTPRYLIKTRGQQVTLSCSPISGHRSVSWYQQTPGQGLQFLFEYFSETQRNKGNFPGRFSGRQFSNSRSEMNVSTLELGDSALYLCASSLEGGNQPQHFGDGTRLSIL.

This rearrangement joins TRBV4-1 to TRBJ1-3; D unclear. This CDR3 spans 17 amino acids. Germline V lookup: CDR1 MGHRA, CDR2 YSYEKL. V was shortened by 2 bases and J by 3 bases, with 17 bases between the two germline ends. CDR3 in DNA: TGCGCCAGCAGCCAACACACTATCGGCCCCGATGGAAACACCATATATTTT. Translation gives CASSQHTIGPDGNTIYF.

The chain has TRBV10-3 and TRBJ1-5, with no clear D. CDR3 length equals 15 residues. The V end lost 0 bases, the J end lost 4 bases, and 10 bases lay between the germline ends. CDR1 is ENHRY, CDR2 SYGVKD, per germline. The CDR3 loop is CAISESLADNQPQHF. CDR3 coding DNA: TGTGCCATCAGTGAGTCTTTGGCAGATAATCAGCCCCAGCATTTT.

The V gene is TRBV9, the J gene TRBJ2-5; 10 positions match TRBD2. With 4 bases clipped from V and 1 base from J, the junction kept 13 bases outside the gene matches. The CDR3 runs to 18 residues. The germline V gene has CDR1 SGDLS and CDR2 YYNGEE. Written as DNA, the CDR3 is TGTGCCAGCAGCCCCCGGGGGAGCGGGGGGGATATCCAAGAGACCCAGTACTTC. Protein sequence: CASSPRGSGGDIQETQYF.

This clone was seen a single time. The rearrangement joins TRBV7-2 to TRBJ2-1; D is ambiguous. Germline V gene data show CDR1 as SGHTA and CDR2 as FQGNSA. The CDR3 runs to 13 residues. Trimming left V 4 bases short and J 3 bases short, with 7 bases between. The CDR3 spells CASSSKIYNEQFF. DNA of the CDR3: TGTGCCAGCAGCTCCAAAATCTACAATGAGCAGTTCTTC.

A few counts support this clone. The CDR3 region is CASSPTQGLNTEAFF. Written as DNA, the CDR3 is TGCGCCAGCAGCCCAACTCAGGGGTTGAACACTGAAGCTTTCTTT. The V call is TRBV4-1, the J call TRBJ1-1; perhaps TRBD1 as D (6 bases). This CDR3 comprises 15 residues. The germline V and J ends were trimmed by 4 bases and 0 bases, with 12 bases remaining between them. Germline-derived CDR1 and CDR2 are MGHRA and YSYEKL.

This clone has just one count. The chain carries TRBV6-1 and TRBJ2-3, with D possibly TRBD2 on 5 matching bases. The germline V gene encodes CDR1 MNHNS and CDR2 SASEGT. The CDR3 totals 14 residues. Trimming stripped 6 bases from V and 2 bases from J, with 12 bases between. The CDR3 bases are TGTGCCAGCAGATACCGACTACCCACAGATACGCAGTATTTT. Its translation is CASRYRLPTDTQYF.

This rearrangement joins TRBV27 to TRBJ1-2; 10 nucleotides line up with TRBD1. This CDR3 spans 13 amino acids. The germline V gene has CDR1 MNHEY and CDR2 SMNVEV (reference sequence). The V segment lost 6 bases and the J segment 8 bases; nucleotides outside the gene matches: 6. Here the CDR3 DNA reads TGTGCCAGCAGGGTGGGACAGGGGTGGGGCTACACCTTC. Encoded protein: CASRVGQGWGYTF.